This T cell receptor beta chain was identified during a study of T cells in Graves' hyperthyroidism and ophthalmopathy. In the study overall: Peripheral blood was secured at the point of initial diagnosis, before any treatment. Notes on the study in general: In the blood, most expanded thyroid clonotypes above 0.001 appeared as well.

Amplification yielded TCR beta CDR3 regions, with RNA transcripts as the source. Researchers ran a first-round RT-PCR on the TCR CDR3 using the HTBI primer set. Via MiXCR, TCRdb re-called the multiplex PCR reads, giving one row per CDR3 protein. The sample yields hundreds of thousands of distinct CDR3 sequences, 14% seen once. The table lists this clonotype with many counts. Its target is not known. The V end lost 6 bases, the J end lost 3 bases, and 15 bases lay between the germline ends. This CDR3 comprises 15 residues. The hyperthyroidism was newly diagnosed and had lasted under 2 months; the patients were aged 18 to 65. A patient was excluded if there was uncontrolled infection, other autoimmune disease, pregnancy or lactation.

The clonotype originates from a woman aged 25 to 45 with Graves' hyperthyroidism that later progressed to Graves' ophthalmopathy. Source material: blood. This chain links TRBV12-3 or TRBV12-4 with TRBJ2-1; the D gene could be TRBD1 or TRBD2 (6 bases each). CDR3 sequence (DNA): TGTGCCAGCAGACAACAGGGAGCGGGCTACAATGAGCAGTTCTTC. Translating gives CASRQQGAGYNEQFF.